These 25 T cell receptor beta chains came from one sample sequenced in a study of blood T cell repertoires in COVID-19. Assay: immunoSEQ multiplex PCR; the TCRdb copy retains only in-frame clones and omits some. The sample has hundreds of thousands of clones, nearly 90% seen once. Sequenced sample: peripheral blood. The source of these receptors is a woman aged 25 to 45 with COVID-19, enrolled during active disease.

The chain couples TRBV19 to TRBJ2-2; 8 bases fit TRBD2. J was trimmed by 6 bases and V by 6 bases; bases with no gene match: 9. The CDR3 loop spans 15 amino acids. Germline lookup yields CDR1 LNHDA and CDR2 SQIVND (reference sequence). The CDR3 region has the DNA TGTGCCAGTAGCGACGGACTAGCAGTCCCCGGGGAGCTGTTTTTT. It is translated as CASSDGLAVPGELFF. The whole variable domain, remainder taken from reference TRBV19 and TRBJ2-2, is DGGITQSPKYLFRKEGQNVTLSCEQNLNHDAMYWYRQDPGQGLRLIYYSQIVNDFQKGDIAEGYSVSREKKESFPLTVTSAQKNPTAFYLCASSDGLAVPGELFFGEGSRLTVL.

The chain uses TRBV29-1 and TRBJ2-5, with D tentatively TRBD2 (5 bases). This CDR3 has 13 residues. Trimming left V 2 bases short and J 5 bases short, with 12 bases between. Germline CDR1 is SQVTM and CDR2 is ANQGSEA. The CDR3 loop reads CSVESDWEETQYF. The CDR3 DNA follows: TGCAGCGTTGAATCTGATTGGGAGGAGACCCAGTACTTC.

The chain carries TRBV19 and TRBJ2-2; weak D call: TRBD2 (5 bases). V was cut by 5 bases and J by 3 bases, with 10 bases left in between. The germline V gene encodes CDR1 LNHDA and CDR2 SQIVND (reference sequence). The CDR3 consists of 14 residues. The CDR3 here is CASSAREYTGELFF. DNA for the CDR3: TGTGCCAGTAGTGCCCGGGAATACACCGGGGAGCTGTTTTTT. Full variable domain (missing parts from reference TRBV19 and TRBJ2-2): DGGITQSPKYLFRKEGQNVTLSCEQNLNHDAMYWYRQDPGQGLRLIYYSQIVNDFQKGDIAEGYSVSREKKESFPLTVTSAQKNPTAFYLCASSAREYTGELFFGEGSRLTVL.

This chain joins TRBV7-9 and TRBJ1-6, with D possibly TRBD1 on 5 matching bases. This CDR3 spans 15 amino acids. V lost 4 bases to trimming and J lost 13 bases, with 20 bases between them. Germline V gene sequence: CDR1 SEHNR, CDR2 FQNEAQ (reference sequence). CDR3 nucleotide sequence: TGTGCCAGCAGCTCCGGGGGGGACGGGAGGATTCCCCTCCACTTT. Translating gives CASSSGGDGRIPLHF.

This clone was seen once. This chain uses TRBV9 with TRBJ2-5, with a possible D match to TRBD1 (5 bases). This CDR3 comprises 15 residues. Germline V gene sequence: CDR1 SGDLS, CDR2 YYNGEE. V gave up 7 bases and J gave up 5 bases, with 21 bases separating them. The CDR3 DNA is TGTGCCAGCTCTCCCAGGCAGGGCCATGGGGAGACCCAGTACTTC. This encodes CASSPRQGHGETQYF.

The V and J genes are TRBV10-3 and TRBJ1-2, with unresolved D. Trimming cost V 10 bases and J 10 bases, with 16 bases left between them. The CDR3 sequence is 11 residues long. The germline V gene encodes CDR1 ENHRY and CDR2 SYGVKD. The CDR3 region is CANRPSGNYTF. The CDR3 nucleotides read TGTGCCAATCGCCCGTCGGGAAACTACACCTTC.

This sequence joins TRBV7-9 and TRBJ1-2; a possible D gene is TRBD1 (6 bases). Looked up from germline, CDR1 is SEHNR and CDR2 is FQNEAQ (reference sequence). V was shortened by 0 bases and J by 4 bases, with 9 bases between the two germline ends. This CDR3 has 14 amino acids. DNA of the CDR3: TGTGCCAGCAGCTTAGCTGGACAGCTCTATGGCTACACCTTC. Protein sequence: CASSLAGQLYGYTF.

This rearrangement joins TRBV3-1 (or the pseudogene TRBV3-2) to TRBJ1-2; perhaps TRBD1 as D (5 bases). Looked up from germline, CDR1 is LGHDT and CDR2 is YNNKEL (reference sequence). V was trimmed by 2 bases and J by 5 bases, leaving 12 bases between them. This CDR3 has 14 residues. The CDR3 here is CASSQRRGNYGYTF. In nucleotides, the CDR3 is TGTGCCAGCAGCCAAAGGCGGGGGAATTATGGCTACACCTTC.

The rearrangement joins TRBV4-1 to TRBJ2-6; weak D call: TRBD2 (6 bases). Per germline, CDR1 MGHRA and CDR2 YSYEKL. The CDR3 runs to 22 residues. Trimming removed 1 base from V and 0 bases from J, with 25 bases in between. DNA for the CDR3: TGCGCCAGCAGCCAAGTCCTGCCGGGTTGGGGGGACCTAAGCTCTGGGGCCAACGTCCTGACTTTC. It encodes CASSQVLPGWGDLSSGANVLTF.

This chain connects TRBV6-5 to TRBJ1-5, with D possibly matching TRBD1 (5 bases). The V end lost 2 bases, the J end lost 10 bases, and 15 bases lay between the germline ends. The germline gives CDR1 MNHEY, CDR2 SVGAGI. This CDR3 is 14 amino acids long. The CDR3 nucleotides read TGTGCCAGCAGTTACGGGGGGGAGGGCGCACCCCAGCATTTT. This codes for CASSYGGEGAPQHF.

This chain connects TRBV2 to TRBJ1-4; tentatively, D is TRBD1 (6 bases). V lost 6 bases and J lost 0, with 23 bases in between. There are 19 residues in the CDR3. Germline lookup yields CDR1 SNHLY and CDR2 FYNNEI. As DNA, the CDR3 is TGTGCCAGCAGAGTGACGCGTTCCTACAGGGAGACAACTAATGAAAAACTGTTTTTT. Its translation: CASRVTRSYRETTNEKLFF.

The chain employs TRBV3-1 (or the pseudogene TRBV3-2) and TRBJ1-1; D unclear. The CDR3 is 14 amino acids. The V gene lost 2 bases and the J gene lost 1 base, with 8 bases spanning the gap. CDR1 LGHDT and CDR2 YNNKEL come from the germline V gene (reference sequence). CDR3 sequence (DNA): TGTGCCAGCAGCCAATTGTCAGGGAACACTGAAGCTTTCTTT. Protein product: CASSQLSGNTEAFF.

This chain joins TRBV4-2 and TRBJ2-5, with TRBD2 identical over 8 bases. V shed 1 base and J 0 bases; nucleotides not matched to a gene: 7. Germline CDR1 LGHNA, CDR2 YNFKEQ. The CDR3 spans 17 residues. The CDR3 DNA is TGTGCCAGCAGCCAAGTTGGAACGGGGGGGTACCAAGAGACCCAGTACTTC. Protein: CASSQVGTGGYQETQYF.

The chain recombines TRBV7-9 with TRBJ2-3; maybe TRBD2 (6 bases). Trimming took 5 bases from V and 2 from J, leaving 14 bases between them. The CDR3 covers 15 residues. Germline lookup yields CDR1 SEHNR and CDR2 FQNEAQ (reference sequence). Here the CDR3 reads CASSGGVEFTDTQYF. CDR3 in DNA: TGTGCCAGCAGCGGAGGGGTAGAATTCACAGATACGCAGTATTTT.

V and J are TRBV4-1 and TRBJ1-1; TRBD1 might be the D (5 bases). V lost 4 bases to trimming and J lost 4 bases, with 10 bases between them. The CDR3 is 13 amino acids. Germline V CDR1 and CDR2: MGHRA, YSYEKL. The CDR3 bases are TGCGCCAGCAGCCCAGGGTCGGGCACTGAAGCTTTCTTT. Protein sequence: CASSPGSGTEAFF.

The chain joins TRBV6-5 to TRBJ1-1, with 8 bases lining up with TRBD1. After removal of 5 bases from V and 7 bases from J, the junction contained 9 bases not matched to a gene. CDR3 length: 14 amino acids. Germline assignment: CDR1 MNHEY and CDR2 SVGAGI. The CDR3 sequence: CASSPQDDRGEAFF. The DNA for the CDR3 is TGTGCCAGCAGTCCACAGGACGACAGGGGTGAAGCTTTCTTT.

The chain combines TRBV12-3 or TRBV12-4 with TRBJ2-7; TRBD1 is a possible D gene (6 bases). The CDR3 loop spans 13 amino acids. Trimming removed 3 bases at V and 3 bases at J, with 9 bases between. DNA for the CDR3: TGTGCCAGCAGTTTGTCAGGGGTCTACGAGCAGTACGTC. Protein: CASSLSGVYEQYV.

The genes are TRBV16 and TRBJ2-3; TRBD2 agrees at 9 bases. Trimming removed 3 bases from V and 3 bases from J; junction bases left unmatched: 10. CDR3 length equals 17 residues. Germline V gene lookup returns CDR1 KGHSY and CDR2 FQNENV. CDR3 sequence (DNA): TGTGCCAGCAGCCATCGAGGGGCTAGCGGGGAAACAGATACGCAGTATTTT. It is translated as CASSHRGASGETDTQYF.

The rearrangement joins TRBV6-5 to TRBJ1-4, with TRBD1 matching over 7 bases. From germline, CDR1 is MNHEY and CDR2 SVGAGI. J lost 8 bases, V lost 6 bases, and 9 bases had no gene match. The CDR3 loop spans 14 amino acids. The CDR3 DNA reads TGTGCCAGCAGCACAGGGGCAGAAGGAGAAAAACTGTTTTTT. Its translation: CASSTGAEGEKLFF.

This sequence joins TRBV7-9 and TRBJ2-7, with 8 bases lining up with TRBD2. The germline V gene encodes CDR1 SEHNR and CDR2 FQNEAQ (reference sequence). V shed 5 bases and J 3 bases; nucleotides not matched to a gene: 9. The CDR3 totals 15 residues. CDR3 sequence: CASSPGLVVFYEQYF. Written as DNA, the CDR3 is TGTGCCAGCAGCCCGGGACTAGTGGTTTTCTACGAGCAGTACTTC.

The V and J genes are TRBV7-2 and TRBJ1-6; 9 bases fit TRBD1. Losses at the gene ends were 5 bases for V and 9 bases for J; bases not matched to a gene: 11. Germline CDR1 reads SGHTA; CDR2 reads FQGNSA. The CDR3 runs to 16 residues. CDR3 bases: TGTGCCAGCAGCCCAGCCGGGACAGGGTTTGGTTCACCCCTCCACTTT. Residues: CASSPAGTGFGSPLHF.

CDR3 protein: CASSSTGTGTETQYF. CDR3 coding DNA: TGTGCCAGCAGCTCCACCGGGACAGGGACAGAGACCCAGTACTTC. The chain has TRBV9 and TRBJ2-5, with 9 bases identical to TRBD1. J was trimmed by 4 bases and V by 4 bases; bases with no gene match: 8. The CDR3 contains 15 residues. Per the germline V gene, CDR1 is SGDLS and CDR2 is YYNGEE.

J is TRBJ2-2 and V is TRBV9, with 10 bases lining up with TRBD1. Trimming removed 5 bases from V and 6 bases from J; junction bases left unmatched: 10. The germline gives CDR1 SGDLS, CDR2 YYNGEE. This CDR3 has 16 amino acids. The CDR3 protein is CASRAPGTGESGELFF. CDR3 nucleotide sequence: TGTGCCAGCAGAGCGCCCGGGACAGGGGAGTCCGGGGAGCTGTTTTTT. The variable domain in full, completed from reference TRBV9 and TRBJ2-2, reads DSGVTQTPKHLITATGQRVTLRCSPRSGDLSVYWYQQSLDQGLQFLIQYYNGEERAKGNILERFSAQQFPDLHSELNLSSLELGDSALYFCASRAPGTGESGELFFGEGSRLTVL.

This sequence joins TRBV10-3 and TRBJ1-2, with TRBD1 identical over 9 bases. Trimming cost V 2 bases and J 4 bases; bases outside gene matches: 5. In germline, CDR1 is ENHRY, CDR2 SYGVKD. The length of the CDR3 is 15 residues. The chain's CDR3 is CAISEDRGESYGYTF. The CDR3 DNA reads TGTGCCATCAGTGAGGACAGGGGGGAGAGCTATGGCTACACCTTC.

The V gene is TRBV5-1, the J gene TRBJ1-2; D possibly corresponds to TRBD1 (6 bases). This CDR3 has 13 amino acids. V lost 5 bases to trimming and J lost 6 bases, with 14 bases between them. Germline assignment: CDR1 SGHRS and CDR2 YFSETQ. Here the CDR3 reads CASRLGQTDGYTF. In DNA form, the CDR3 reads TGCGCCAGCAGACTAGGACAGACGGATGGCTACACCTTC.